This is a list of T cell receptor beta chains from one sample in a study of T cell responses to AZD1222 COVID-19 vaccine. This table comes from immunoSEQ multiplex PCR, and its TCRdb copy is limited to in-frame clones, with some not included. The table lists tens of thousands of clones, more than 90% of them singletons. Sequenced here: peripheral blood, sampled on day 0 of AZD1222 vaccination. Every receptor here comes from an adult in good health. The CDR3 runs from the conserved cysteine through the conserved F or W. Fields, in order: CDR3 protein, CDR3 DNA, J gene, V gene, D gene, clone size. The D gene is left open where the match is weak. The size field is filled for only some rows; it gives once, few, many or a size class.

CDR3: CASSPADRREQYF; DNA: TGTGCCAGCAGCCCCGCGGACAGACGCGAGCAGTACTTC; J: TRBJ2-7; V: TRBV28; D: .; size: .
CDR3: CASSRWTGDGYTF; DNA: TGTGCCAGCTCACGGTGGACAGGGGATGGCTACACCTTC; J: TRBJ1-2; V: TRBV18; D: TRBD1; size: .
CDR3: CASSLDLRGAGTDTQYF; DNA: TGTGCCAGCAGCTTGGACCTTAGGGGGGCAGGGACAGATACGCAGTATTTT; J: TRBJ2-3; V: TRBV5-4; D: .; size: .
CDR3: CASSGQPGRIEQYF; DNA: TGTGCCAGCAGTGGACAGCCTGGGCGTATCGAGCAGTACTTC; J: TRBJ2-7; V: TRBV2; D: .; size: .
CDR3: CASSSISNQPQHF; DNA: TGTGCCAGCAGTTCTATTAGCAATCAGCCCCAGCATTTT; J: TRBJ1-5; V: TRBV6-2/TRBV6-3; D: .; size: .
CDR3: CASSVPGYNSPLHF; DNA: TGTGCCAGCAGTGTACCGGGGTATAATTCACCCCTCCACTTT; J: TRBJ1-6; V: TRBV7-2; D: .; size: .
CDR3: CASSDRGQGVLETQYF; DNA: TGTGCCAGCAGTGACCGGGGGCAGGGGGTGTTGGAGACCCAGTACTTC; J: TRBJ2-5; V: TRBV6-1; D: .; size: .
CDR3: CASSPIGYSPLHF; DNA: TGTGCCAGCAGCCCCATAGGGTATTCACCCCTCCACTTT; J: TRBJ1-6; V: TRBV25-1; D: .; size: .
CDR3: CASSYSWEATPGAIYF; DNA: TGTGCCAGCAGTTACTCGTGGGAAGCCACTCCAGGAGCCATATATTTT; J: TRBJ1-3; V: TRBV6-5; D: .; size: .
CDR3: CASTGQTRTDTQYF; DNA: TGTGCCAGCACGGGGCAGACTCGCACAGATACGCAGTATTTT; J: TRBJ2-3; V: TRBV28; D: .; size: .
CDR3: CASSYLGLAAGELFF; DNA: TGTGCCAGCAGTTACTTGGGACTAGCCGCCGGGGAGCTGTTTTTT; J: TRBJ2-2; V: TRBV6-2/TRBV6-3; D: TRBD2; size: .
CDR3: CASSYTGTGLYEQYF; DNA: TGTGCCAGCAGTTACACTGGGACAGGGCTCTACGAGCAGTACTTC; J: TRBJ2-7; V: TRBV6-5; D: TRBD1; size: .
CDR3: CASSGLGRPETQYF; DNA: TGTGCCAGCAGCGGATTGGGTAGGCCAGAGACCCAGTACTTC; J: TRBJ2-5; V: TRBV9; D: .; size: .
CDR3: CASGVGGVKNTEAFF; DNA: TGTGCTAGTGGGGTCGGGGGGGTGAAGAACACTGAAGCTTTCTTT; J: TRBJ1-1; V: TRBV12-5; D: .; size: .
CDR3: CATSNRVTGEKLFF; DNA: TGTGCCACCAGCAACAGGGTAACAGGCGAAAAACTGTTTTTT; J: TRBJ1-4; V: TRBV15; D: .; size: once
CDR3: CASSIGTSSYNEQFF; DNA: TGTGCCAGTAGTATTGGAACGAGCTCCTACAATGAGCAGTTCTTC; J: TRBJ2-1; V: TRBV19; D: .; size: once
CDR3: CASSPTELAGYEQYF; DNA: TGTGCCAGCAGCCCCACAGAGCTAGCAGGTTACGAGCAGTACTTC; J: TRBJ2-7; V: TRBV3-1/TRBV3-2; D: .; size: .
CDR3: CASSQAGNPTDTQYF; DNA: TGTGCCAGCAGTCAAGCGGGCAACCCCACAGATACGCAGTATTTT; J: TRBJ2-3; V: TRBV2; D: .; size: .
CDR3: CASSPGLAGERQFF; DNA: TGTGCCAGCTCACCGGGACTAGCGGGGGAAAGGCAGTTCTTC; J: TRBJ2-1; V: TRBV18; D: TRBD2; size: .
CDR3: CASSLDLDYGYTF; DNA: TGTGCCAGCAGCTTGGACCTCGACTATGGCTACACCTTC; J: TRBJ1-2; V: TRBV6-2/TRBV6-3; D: .; size: .
CDR3: CASIGPLNTEAFF; DNA: TGTGCCAGTATAGGACCATTGAACACTGAAGCTTTCTTT; J: TRBJ1-1; V: TRBV19; D: .; size: once
CDR3: CASSPWTSGGPDTQYF; DNA: TGTGCCAGTAGTCCTTGGACGTCCGGGGGGCCAGATACGCAGTATTTT; J: TRBJ2-3; V: TRBV19; D: .; size: .
CDR3: CASSQPTSGANTGELFF; DNA: TGCGCCAGCAGCCAACCCACTAGCGGGGCGAACACCGGGGAGCTGTTTTTT; J: TRBJ2-2; V: TRBV4-3; D: TRBD2; size: .
CDR3: CASSYPEAGELFF; DNA: TGTGCCAGCAGTTACCCGGAAGCCGGGGAGCTGTTTTTT; J: TRBJ2-2; V: TRBV6-5; D: .; size: .
CDR3: CASSQDRGGTGEQYF; DNA: TGTGCCAGCAGCCAAGATAGGGGAGGTACGGGCGAGCAGTACTTC; J: TRBJ2-7; V: TRBV4-2; D: .; size: .
CDR3: CASSQEGGGGGKTQYF; DNA: TGTGCCAGCAGCCAAGAGGGCGGGGGGGGCGGGAAGACCCAGTACTTC; J: TRBJ2-5; V: TRBV3-1/TRBV3-2; D: TRBD2; size: .
CDR3: CASSPSGPNEKLFF; DNA: TGTGCCAGCTCACCGTCGGGACCTAATGAAAAACTGTTTTTT; J: TRBJ1-4; V: TRBV18; D: .; size: .
CDR3: CASSLDPGRHYNSPLHF; DNA: TGTGCCAGCAGCTTAGATCCGGGACGGCACTATAATTCACCCCTCCACTTT; J: TRBJ1-6; V: TRBV5-4; D: .; size: once
CDR3: CASSHVGRDNTEAFF; DNA: TGCGCCAGCAGCCACGTAGGACGGGACAACACTGAAGCTTTCTTT; J: TRBJ1-1; V: TRBV4-1; D: .; size: .
CDR3: CASSLSFSQPQHF; DNA: TGTGCCAGTAGTCTCTCCTTCAGTCAGCCCCAGCATTTT; J: TRBJ1-5; V: TRBV19; D: .; size: .
CDR3: CASGGTYSNQPQHF; DNA: TGTGCCAGTGGGGGGACGTATAGCAATCAGCCCCAGCATTTT; J: TRBJ1-5; V: TRBV19; D: .; size: .
CDR3: CASSPQKTDTQYF; DNA: TGTGCCAGCTCACCACAGAAAACAGATACGCAGTATTTT; J: TRBJ2-3; V: TRBV18; D: .; size: .
CDR3: CASSLGRGGELFF; DNA: TGTGCTAGCAGCTTAGGCCGGGGCGGGGAGCTGTTTTTT; J: TRBJ2-2; V: TRBV7-7; D: .; size: .
CDR3: CASSPQQGDPLHF; DNA: TGTGCCAGCTCACCACAACAGGGGGATCCCCTCCACTTT; J: TRBJ1-6; V: TRBV18; D: TRBD1; size: .
CDR3: CASIPPSGRTSPGNTIYF; DNA: TGTGCCAGCATCCCCCCGTCGGGTCGTACAAGTCCTGGAAACACCATATATTTT; J: TRBJ1-3; V: TRBV2; D: .; size: once
CDR3: CASSYLGGQFTDTQYF; DNA: TGTGCCAGCAGTTACTTGGGTGGACAGTTCACAGATACGCAGTATTTT; J: TRBJ2-3; V: TRBV6-5; D: .; size: .
CDR3: CASSPTGAGIEAFF; DNA: TGTGCCAGCAGCCCGACCGGGGCGGGGATTGAAGCTTTCTTT; J: TRBJ1-1; V: TRBV7-2; D: .; size: .
CDR3: CASSQSVGSYEQYF; DNA: TGCGCCAGCAGTCAATCGGTCGGCTCCTACGAGCAGTACTTC; J: TRBJ2-7; V: TRBV23-1; D: .; size: once
CDR3: CASSPHQETQYF; DNA: TGTGCCAGCTCACCACACCAAGAGACCCAGTACTTC; J: TRBJ2-5; V: TRBV18; D: .; size: .
CDR3: CASSSNRLTGNEQFF; DNA: TGTGCCAGCAGTTCGAATAGACTAACAGGCAATGAGCAGTTCTTC; J: TRBJ2-1; V: TRBV6-5; D: .; size: .
CDR3: CSVEASVGEKLFF; DNA: TGCAGCGTTGAAGCCAGTGTCGGGGAAAAACTGTTTTTT; J: TRBJ1-4; V: TRBV29-1; D: .; size: .
CDR3: CASSLATGTSSGANVLTF; DNA: TGTGCCAGCAGCTTAGCGACCGGGACTAGCTCTGGGGCCAACGTCCTGACTTTC; J: TRBJ2-6; V: TRBV7-8; D: TRBD2; size: .
CDR3: CASSLVSGATDTQYF; DNA: TGTGCCAGCAGCTTGGTGAGCGGGGCCACAGATACGCAGTATTTT; J: TRBJ2-3; V: TRBV5-4; D: TRBD2; size: .
CDR3: CATGTGGSYEQYF; DNA: TGTGCCACCGGCACAGGGGGCTCCTACGAGCAGTACTTC; J: TRBJ2-7; V: TRBV24-1; D: TRBD1; size: .
CDR3: CASSLERSNYGYTF; DNA: TGCGCCAGCAGCTTGGAGCGGTCTAACTATGGCTACACCTTC; J: TRBJ1-2; V: TRBV5-1; D: .; size: .
CDR3: CASSVVRQQNTEAFF; DNA: TGTGCCAGCAGCGTAGTCAGACAACAGAACACTGAAGCTTTCTTT; J: TRBJ1-1; V: TRBV9; D: .; size: .
CDR3: CATSRESQVNSPLHF; DNA: TGTGCCACCAGCAGAGAAAGTCAGGTTAATTCACCCCTCCACTTT; J: TRBJ1-6; V: TRBV15; D: .; size: .
CDR3: CASGNLGGNTIYF; DNA: TGTGCCAGCGGTAACTTGGGTGGAAACACCATATATTTT; J: TRBJ1-3; V: TRBV12-3/TRBV12-4; D: .; size: few
CDR3: CASRDTGTPSTDTQYF; DNA: TGCGCCAGCAGGGACACCGGGACGCCGAGCACAGATACGCAGTATTTT; J: TRBJ2-3; V: TRBV4-3; D: .; size: .
CDR3: CAIRVTVSTDTQYF; DNA: TGTGCCATCAGGGTGACAGTCAGCACAGATACGCAGTATTTT; J: TRBJ2-3; V: TRBV10-3; D: .; size: .
CDR3: CASSPLQGGTEAFF; DNA: TGTGCCAGCTCACCCTTACAGGGGGGCACTGAAGCTTTCTTT; J: TRBJ1-1; V: TRBV18; D: TRBD1; size: .
CDR3: CASSQGLGGPTEAFF; DNA: TGTGCCAGCAGCCAAGGGTTGGGGGGACCCACTGAAGCTTTCTTT; J: TRBJ1-1; V: TRBV3-1/TRBV3-2; D: .; size: .